This TCR beta chain was sequenced for a study of blood T cells in healthy people across ages. This clonotype appeared a few times. No antigen is known for it. Study findings and constraints: Significant beta diversity loss was already apparent by age roughly 40, declining roughly linearly.

V dropped 8 bases and J dropped 3; count of bases not matched to a gene: 8. Germline values: CDR1 SGHAT, CDR2 FQNNGV. This CDR3 is 15 amino acids long. Donor samples were obtained from healthy Caucasian individuals from Russia, aged 6 to 90. The authors ran a second PCR of about 7 to 12 cycles using a sample-barcoded 5' primer and a J-beta primer mix. TCRdb reanalysed the 5' RACE reads using MiXCR and keeps one entry per CDR3 protein. The top ten hold 0.65% to 0.75% of the sample, which has around 1,000,000 distinct CDR3 sequences, less than 25% seen once. These data are also associated with another study on T cells of mothers and their children.

The chain is built from TRBV11-2 and TRBJ2-3; TRBD2 matches 10 bases. The receptor was derived from a girl aged 2 to 10 in good health. The sample comprised blood. Here the CDR3 reads CASQKAGGWTDTQYF. CDR3 sequence (DNA): TGTGCCAGCCAAAAAGCGGGAGGGTGGACAGATACGCAGTATTTT.